The rows below give T cell receptor beta chains drawn from one sample of a study of cytomegalovirus exposure and HLA in healthy donors. Generated by immunoSEQ multiplex PCR, the TCRdb table keeps only in-frame clones and is missing some. This table holds 68,000 or so clones, roughly 77% found once. The sequencing input was PBMCs. These receptors all stem from a woman in her 30s in good health and CMV-seronegative. Each CDR3 is given without its conserved first and last residue.

CDR3 protein	V gene	J gene
ASEPGGYGYT	TRBV6-6	TRBJ1-2
ASSSRPQAPGANVLT	TRBV7-8	TRBJ2-6
ALMTGATEAF	TRBV30	TRBJ1-1
ASRYQGYTEAF	TRBV2	TRBJ1-1
ASSYTGDNSPLH	TRBV13	TRBJ1-6
ASSYGQGTDTQY	TRBV6-5	TRBJ2-3
AWSRADSRDSPLH	TRBV30	TRBJ1-6
ASSQEERGRNEQF	TRBV4-1	TRBJ2-1
ASSLGGAGADGYT	TRBV28	TRBJ1-2
AWSLGGARETQY	TRBV30	TRBJ2-5
AGGGQGGTEQF	TRBV6-6	TRBJ2-1
ASSVRGAGGQPQH	TRBV2	TRBJ1-5
ASSRTGFGETQY	TRBV5-1	TRBJ2-5
ASSDSSGRADTQY	TRBV6-4	TRBJ2-3
AWSVPGTGVKNEQF	TRBV30	TRBJ2-1
AISSPSDPTGELF	TRBV10-3	TRBJ2-2
ASSVGADTQY	TRBV10-2	TRBJ2-3
ASTRTGWMNTEAF	TRBV6-1	TRBJ1-1
ASSWDRGTPVYEQY	TRBV5-1	TRBJ2-7
ASSHGLAYGYT	TRBV18	TRBJ1-2
ASSVDGHLSYEQY	TRBV9	TRBJ2-7
AISGASRASYEQY	TRBV10-3	TRBJ2-7
ASRLMGGGTPGANVLT	TRBV7-9	TRBJ2-6
ASSPQGAGNTEAF	TRBV28	TRBJ1-1